This T cell receptor beta chain was sequenced during a study of OX40 agonist ivuxolimab in advanced cancers. Overall study results and limits: More expanded clones were found, on average, in CD8+ than in CD4+ T cells.

Generated by immunoSEQ multiplex PCR, the TCRdb table keeps only in-frame clones and is missing some. Among 57,000 or so clones listed, 84% were seen once. Comments on this clone: Its matching antigen is unknown.

The TCR comes from an adult with an advanced solid tumor such as melanoma, head and neck, liver or kidney cancer. Source: CD4+ or CD8+ T cells sorted from blood, taken in a trial of the OX40 agonist ivuxolimab.

Here the CDR3 DNA reads TGTGCCAGCCGGGGTACAGGGGGTCTACGAGGGCAGTACTTC. This codes for CASRGTGGLRGQYF. The J gene is TRBJ2-7, the V gene TRBV6-5, with 8 positions matching TRBD1. The trim removed 8 bases at V and 9 bases at J, leaving 15 bases unmatched. This CDR3 region has 14 residues. Germline values: CDR1 MNHEY, CDR2 SVGAGI.